This T cell receptor (beta chain) was profiled in a study of early T cells in non-severe SARS-CoV-2 infection. MiXCR was run by TCRdb on the 5' RACE reads, yielding one entry per CDR3 protein. The data show roughly 27,000 distinct CDR3 sequences, with 9.5% to 10% seen just once and roughly 13% held by the top ten. The CDR3 spans 13 residues. V lost 7 bases and J lost 5, with 12 bases in between. Germline CDR1 is MNHEY and CDR2 is SVGEGT. This clonotype came up many times. V is TRBV6-2 or TRBV6-3 and J is TRBJ1-5; D not certain. Sequenced sample: whole blood. This TCR was recovered from an adult who was a healthcare worker with PCR-confirmed SARS-CoV-2 infection or an uninfected control (not recorded which). Here the CDR3 DNA reads TGTGCCAGCAACACCTTAAGGGATCAGCCCCAGCATTTT. It is translated as CASNTLRDQPQHF.